This TCR beta chain was found in a study of cytomegalovirus exposure and HLA in healthy donors. Regarding the study as a whole: In a later analysis, a missense DCLRE1C variant was linked to TCR beta V- and J-gene trimming. Researchers left out some V segments, among them TRBV6-2 and TRBV6-3, as indistinguishable.

In this sample, this clone turned up a few times. Its antigen remains unknown. PCR amplification relied on 60 Vbeta primers (plus 13 Jbeta primers). In the source study's methods: A follow-up analysis tallied tens of millions of unique TCR beta chains, roughly 10 million shared. Using immunoSEQ multiplex PCR, the repertoire was profiled, and TCRdb retains in-frame clones only, with some absent. V and J calls and clone size come straight from that table; D and trimming were deduced from the DNA. The sample has 85,000 to 100,000 clones, about 77% seen once. This CDR3 comprises 14 residues. Trimming removed 6 bases from V and 3 bases from J, with 11 bases in between. The germline gives CDR1 MNHEY, CDR2 SVGAGI.

The sequence derives from a middle-aged man in good health and CMV-seronegative. The sequenced material came from PBMCs. The V call is TRBV6-5, the J call TRBJ2-2, with TRBD1 as a possible D gene (5 bases). The CDR3 DNA follows: TGTGCCAGCAGATTAGACAGTTACACCGGGGAGCTGTTTTTT. As protein: CASRLDSYTGELFF.